This record covers a single TCR beta chain. The CDR3 length is 14 residues. V was trimmed by 3 bases and J by 0 bases, leaving 9 bases between them. Germline lookup yields CDR1 MGHRA and CDR2 YSYEKL. This entry belongs to a study of T cells in localized non-small cell lung cancer. The method was immunoSEQ multiplex PCR; TCRdb's version includes in-frame clones alone and lacks a portion of them. The data hold tens of thousands of clones, with 65% to 85% observed a single time. This TCR was sampled from an older female donor with stage I lung adenocarcinoma. The chain is built from TRBV4-1 and TRBJ2-7; maybe TRBD2 (6 bases). This specimen consisted of peripheral blood, obtained before any cancer treatment. CDR3 DNA: TGCGCCAGCAGCCAGGAGGGGAGCTCCTACGAGCAGTACTTC. Encoded protein: CASSQEGSSYEQYF.